These T cell receptor beta chains were read from a single sample in a study of long-term antiretroviral therapy in people with HIV. Using immunoSEQ multiplex PCR, the repertoire was profiled, and TCRdb retains in-frame clones only, with some absent. The table lists 30,000 to 40,000 clones, 65% to 85% of them singletons, with around 3.7% in the top ten. The sample in question was unsorted PBMCs, obtained 3 years after starting antiretroviral therapy. These receptors were taken from a man aged 50 to 59 with HIV. The CDR3 runs from the conserved cysteine through the conserved F or W. D genes are given only for firm matches. Clone size, where shown, is once, few, many, or a class for clones that have expanded.

TRBV7-3	NA	NA	TRBJ1-5	TGTGCCAGCAGCATACCCTGGGGACAGCCCCAGCATTTT	CASSIPWGQPQHF
TRBV6-1	NA	NA	TRBJ2-1	TGTGCCAGCAGTGCGGGGTACAATGAGCAGTTCTTC	CASSAGYNEQFF
TRBV5-6	NA	TRBD2	TRBJ2-5	TGTGCCAGCAGCCTTGGCGGGGGTCTTTCGGGGGAGACCCAGTACTTC	CASSLGGGLSGETQYF
TRBV7-3	NA	NA	TRBJ2-2	TGTGCCAGCAGCTTAAGAGGGGGCACCGGGGAGCTGTTTTTT	CASSLRGGTGELFF
TRBV11-2	NA	NA	TRBJ2-7	TGTGCCAGCAGCTTAAAACTAGCCAGCTACGAGCAGTACTTC	CASSLKLASYEQYF
TRBV7-2	NA	TRBD1	TRBJ1-2	TGTGCCAGCAGCCCTCGGACAGGGAACTTCTACACCTTC	CASSPRTGNFYTF
TRBV7-9	NA	NA	TRBJ2-3	TGTGCCAGCAGCCTACTAGCAGGAGTGGATACGCAGTATTTT	CASSLLAGVDTQYF
TRBV5-4	NA	NA	TRBJ2-2	TGTGCCAGCAGCTCTTCTATGAACACCGGGGAGCTGTTTTTT	CASSSSMNTGELFF
TRBV9	NA	NA	TRBJ2-3	TGTGCCAGCAGCGTAGGGTCGAGCACAGATACGCAGTATTTT	CASSVGSSTDTQYF
TRBV29-1	once	NA	TRBJ2-1	TGCAGCGTTGACAGGAGCTACAATGAGCAGTTCTTC	CSVDRSYNEQFF
TRBV6-1	NA	TRBD2	TRBJ2-2	TGTGCCAGCAGCGAAGGACTAGCGGGAGGAGGCACCGGGGAGCTGTTTTTT	CASSEGLAGGGTGELFF
TRBV5-1	once	TRBD1	TRBJ2-7	TGCGCCAGCAGCACCTCGGACAGGGTGAGCGAGCAGTACTTC	CASSTSDRVSEQYF
TRBV7-2	NA	NA	TRBJ1-2	TGTGCCAGCAGCTTGCTGGTTGGCTACACCTTC	CASSLLVGYTF
TRBV30	NA	NA	TRBJ2-7	TGTGCCTGGACCCCACTCTACCCACGGGAATACGAGCAGTACTTC	CAWTPLYPREYEQYF
TRBV5-1	NA	NA	TRBJ2-5	TGCGCCAGCAGCTTGGCGACAAACGGAGAGACCCAGTACTTC	CASSLATNGETQYF
TRBV5-1	NA	NA	TRBJ1-3	TGCGCCAGCAGCCAAACGACAGGCGCCTCTGGAAACACCATATATTTT	CASSQTTGASGNTIYF